This is a list of T cell receptor beta chains from one sample in a study of cytomegalovirus exposure and HLA in healthy donors. Sequenced by immunoSEQ multiplex PCR; TCRdb stores in-frame clones only, minus some. The table shows around 250,000 clones, with approximately 82% occurring only once. Sequenced: PBMCs. The source of these receptors is a woman aged 55-69 years in good health and CMV-seropositive. The CDR3 runs from the conserved cysteine through the conserved F or W. A D gene is named only where the DNA matches it firmly. Only part of the rows carry a size: once, few, many, or a class if the clone is expanded.

TRBV19	16	NA	TRBJ1-5	TRBD1	CASSIGARGLGQPQHF	TGTGCCAGTAGTATAGGGGCGAGGGGGCTAGGACAGCCCCAGCATTTT
TRBV5-1	15	NA	TRBJ1-6	TRBD1	CASSLGGQRYSPLHF	TGCGCCAGCAGCTTGGGGGGACAGCGCTATTCACCCCTCCACTTT
TRBV7-9	13	NA	TRBJ2-5	TRBD2	CAVRTSGRETQYF	TGTGCCGTTAGGACTAGCGGGAGAGAGACCCAGTACTTC
TRBV29-1	14	NA	TRBJ2-7	TRBD1	CSASPQGQSDEQYF	TGCAGCGCCTCACCACAGGGACAGTCGGACGAGCAGTACTTC
TRBV7-9	17	NA	TRBJ2-1	TRBD1	CASSLPTKRDSSNEQFF	TGTGCCAGCAGCTTACCTACAAAACGGGACAGTTCCAATGAGCAGTTCTTC
TRBV14	15	NA	TRBJ1-6	TRBD1	CASSHRTGGNSPLHF	TGTGCCAGCAGCCACCGGACAGGGGGCAATTCACCCCTCCACTTT
TRBV7-9	11	NA	TRBJ2-1	TRBD2	CASGLAVEQFF	TGTGCCAGCGGACTAGCGGTGGAGCAGTTCTTC
TRBV6-1	14	few	TRBJ1-4	NA	CASRTANRYEKLFF	TGTGCCAGCAGGACAGCGAACCGGTATGAAAAACTGTTTTTT
TRBV6-6	15	NA	TRBJ1-2	NA	CASSYRGEGSYGYTF	TGTGCCAGCAGTTACCGGGGGGAGGGGTCCTATGGCTACACCTTC
TRBV7-2	15	once	TRBJ2-3	TRBD1	CASSLMQGATDTQYF	TGTGCCAGCAGCTTAATGCAGGGGGCGACAGATACGCAGTATTTT
TRBV19	14	NA	TRBJ1-3	NA	CASTPTGNRNTIYF	TGTGCCAGTACCCCAACAGGAAACCGAAACACCATATATTTT
TRBV5-6	14	NA	TRBJ2-5	NA	CASSLRGNQETQYF	TGTGCCAGCAGCTTGAGGGGAAACCAAGAGACCCAGTACTTC
TRBV5-1	14	NA	TRBJ2-7	TRBD1	CASSFHRGRDEQYF	TGCGCCAGCAGCTTCCACAGGGGAAGGGACGAGCAGTACTTC
TRBV19	16	NA	TRBJ1-3	TRBD1	CASSIGVQGSGNTIYF	TGTGCCAGTAGTATCGGGGTACAGGGGTCTGGAAACACCATATATTTT
TRBV5-1	14	NA	TRBJ2-7	NA	CASSSEGQLNEQYF	TGCGCCAGCAGCTCGGAGGGCCAGTTGAACGAGCAGTACTTC
TRBV5-5	15	NA	TRBJ2-3	NA	CASSWLSTGPDTQYF	TGTGCCAGCAGCTGGCTATCTACAGGGCCAGATACGCAGTATTTT
TRBV4-1	13	NA	TRBJ2-5	TRBD2	CASSQEGWEGRDF	TGCGCCAGCAGCCAAGAAGGGTGGGAGGGGAGGGACTTC
TRBV12-5	16	NA	TRBJ1-1	TRBD1	CASGLVLGNRGTEAFF	TGTGCTAGTGGTTTGGTACTAGGGAACAGGGGCACTGAAGCTTTCTTT
TRBV9	16	NA	TRBJ2-7	TRBD1	CASSPNPGQGAQEQYF	TGTGCCAGCAGCCCCAATCCGGGACAGGGGGCGCAGGAGCAGTACTTC
TRBV18	14	NA	TRBJ2-7	TRBD1	CASSLRTGVLEQYF	TGTGCCAGCTCACTTCGGACAGGGGTTCTCGAGCAGTACTTC
TRBV6-4	14	NA	TRBJ2-1	TRBD1	CASSATGGYNEQFF	TGTGCCAGCAGTGCTACAGGGGGCTACAATGAGCAGTTCTTC
TRBV19	16	NA	TRBJ1-1	TRBD1	CASPRQGALMNTEAFF	TGTGCCAGCCCACGACAGGGGGCACTTATGAACACTGAAGCTTTCTTT
TRBV7-9	13	NA	TRBJ1-1	TRBD1	CASSLTGVTEAFF	TGTGCCAGCAGCTTGACAGGGGTGACTGAAGCTTTCTTT
TRBV2	13	NA	TRBJ1-6	NA	CASSPGGALALHF	TGTGCCAGCTCCCCTGGGGGGGCGCTAGCCCTCCACTTT
TRBV29-1	15	NA	TRBJ2-5	TRBD2	CSVDPRLAGGETQYF	TGCAGCGTTGACCCCCGACTAGCGGGAGGTGAGACCCAGTACTTC
TRBV9	19	NA	TRBJ2-1	TRBD2	CASSVVGYTPGGYYNEQFF	TGTGCCAGCAGCGTAGTAGGCTACACCCCGGGAGGGTACTACAATGAGCAGTTCTTC
TRBV19	13	NA	TRBJ2-3	NA	CASSIVRTDTQYF	TGTGCCAGTAGTATTGTCAGGACAGATACGCAGTATTTT
TRBV29-1	14	NA	TRBJ1-2	NA	CSAEVGLGAYGYTF	TGCAGCGCCGAAGTGGGGTTAGGGGCCTATGGCTACACCTTC
TRBV27	14	NA	TRBJ1-1	TRBD1	CASSFADRETEAFF	TGTGCCAGCAGTTTCGCCGACAGGGAAACTGAAGCTTTCTTT
TRBV5-1	15	NA	TRBJ2-1	TRBD2	CASSGLAGGGNEQFF	TGCGCCAGCAGCGGACTAGCGGGAGGGGGCAATGAGCAGTTCTTC
TRBV23-1	17	once	TRBJ1-6	NA	CASSQKGVSSYNSPLHF	TGCGCCAGCAGTCAAAAAGGGGTGAGCTCCTATAATTCACCCCTCCACTTT
TRBV10-3	14	NA	TRBJ2-5	TRBD1	CAISSDRAQETQYF	TGTGCCATCAGCTCTGACAGGGCACAAGAGACCCAGTACTTC
TRBV5-1	13	NA	TRBJ2-5	NA	CASTEGGSETQYF	TGCGCCAGCACGGAGGGCGGAAGTGAGACCCAGTACTTC
TRBV7-9	16	once	TRBJ1-2	TRBD1	CASSLAPDRANYGYTF	TGTGCCAGCAGCTTAGCTCCAGACAGGGCTAACTATGGCTACACCTTC
TRBV5-1	14	NA	TRBJ2-7	TRBD1	CASSYRGRPYEQYF	TGCGCCAGCAGCTACAGGGGGCGGCCCTACGAGCAGTACTTC